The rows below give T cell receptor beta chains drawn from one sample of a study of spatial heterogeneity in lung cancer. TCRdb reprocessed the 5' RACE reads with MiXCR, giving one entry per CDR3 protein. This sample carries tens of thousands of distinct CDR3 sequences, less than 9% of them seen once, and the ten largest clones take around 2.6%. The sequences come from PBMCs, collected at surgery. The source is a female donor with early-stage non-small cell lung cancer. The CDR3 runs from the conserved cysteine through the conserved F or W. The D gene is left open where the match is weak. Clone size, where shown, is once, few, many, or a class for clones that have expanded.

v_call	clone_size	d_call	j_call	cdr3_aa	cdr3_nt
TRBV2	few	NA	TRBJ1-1	CASILTAMNTEAFF	TGTGCCAGCATCCTGACAGCTATGAACACTGAAGCTTTCTTT
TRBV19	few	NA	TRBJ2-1	CASSAKSTYNEQFF	TGTGCCAGTAGTGCCAAATCGACTTACAATGAGCAGTTCTTC
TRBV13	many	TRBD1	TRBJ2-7	CASSFGPGQGLHEQYF	TGTGCCAGCAGCTTTGGCCCGGGACAGGGTCTACACGAGCAGTACTTC
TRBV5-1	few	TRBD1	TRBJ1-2	CTSSWGAGTGDGYTF	TGCACCAGCAGCTGGGGCGCCGGGACAGGAGATGGCTACACCTTC
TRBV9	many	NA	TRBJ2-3	CASSPGPLTDTQYF	TGTGCCAGCAGCCCCGGACCCCTCACAGATACGCAGTATTTT
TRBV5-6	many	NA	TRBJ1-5	CASSLRGLLDQPQHF	TGTGCCAGCAGCTTGCGGGGCCTACTTGATCAGCCCCAGCATTTT
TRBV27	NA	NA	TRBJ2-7	CASSFGPKAYEQYF	TGTGCCAGCAGTTTCGGCCCGAAAGCCTACGAGCAGTACTTC
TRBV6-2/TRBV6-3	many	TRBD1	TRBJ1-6	CASSATGGFPPLHF	TGTGCCAGCAGTGCCACAGGGGGCTTTCCGCCCCTCCACTTT
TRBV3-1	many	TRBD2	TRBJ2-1	CASSQGLADYNEQFF	TGTGCCAGCAGCCAGGGACTAGCGGATTACAATGAGCAGTTCTTC
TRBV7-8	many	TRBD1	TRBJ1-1	CASSLARVGGGTEAFF	TGTGCCAGCAGCTTAGCGCGGGTAGGGGGCGGCACTGAAGCTTTCTTT
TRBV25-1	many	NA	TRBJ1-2	CASSAGSYGGPYGYTF	TGTGCCAGCAGTGCCGGGAGCTATGGGGGCCCCTATGGCTACACCTTC
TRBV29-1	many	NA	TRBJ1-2	CSGFSTYGYTF	TGCAGCGGTTTCTCTACCTATGGCTACACCTTC
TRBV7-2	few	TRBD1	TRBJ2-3	CASSFQGADTQYF	TGTGCCAGCAGCTTCCAGGGGGCAGATACGCAGTATTTT
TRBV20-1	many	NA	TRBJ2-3	CSASFAGSIDTQYF	TGCAGTGCTAGCTTCGCGGGGTCGATAGATACGCAGTATTTT
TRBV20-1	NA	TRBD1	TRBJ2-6	CSARGTGPGANVLTF	TGCAGTGCTAGGGGGACAGGACCTGGGGCCAACGTCCTGACTTTC
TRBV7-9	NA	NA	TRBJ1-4	CASSPTASSTNEKLFF	TGTGCCAGCAGCCCCACAGCTTCTTCAACTAATGAAAAACTGTTTTTT